This T cell receptor (beta chain) was captured in a study of CD8+ T cells in alopecia areata (dated by TCRdb to 2016 to 2019). For the study in its entirety: The treated patients, all with moderate-to-severe alopecia areata, were enrolled in an open-label pilot trial of oral tofacitinib given at 5 to 10 mg twice daily. Patients stayed on tofacitinib for 6 to 18 months and then had 6 months of follow-up off drug so that delayed response and recurrence could be assessed. Disease severity in treated patients was measured with the SALT score, which quantifies the percentage of affected scalp surface area. High-throughput TCRbeta sequencing was used to examine T cell clonal expansion in alopecia areata in both the C3H/HeJ mouse model and human patients. Scalp tissue and sorted CD4+ and CD8+ peripheral blood T cells from patchy and totalis/universalis alopecia areata patients and from healthy controls were covered by human TCRbeta sequencing. Patients on tofacitinib were biopsied at baseline and after 4 and 24 weeks of treatment, and several of the patients also had a later scalp biopsy. Scalp clonality was compared across normal scalp (n=4), patchy alopecia areata scalp (n=8), and alopecia totalis/universalis scalp (n=8). RNA came from the PAXgene miRNA kit for fixed scalp, the miRNeasy kit for PBMCs, and the RNeasy kit for mouse skin. Amplification of TCRbeta CDR3 regions was done by immunoSEQ multiplex PCR using 35 Vbeta forward primers and 13 Jbeta reverse primers. What the authors observed across the whole study: Unlike mouse skin, which is dominated by gammadelta T cells, normal human skin has resident alphabeta T cells that are also sequenced, and this complicates analysis of the scalp TCR repertoire. Lesional scalp, especially in alopecia totalis/universalis, showed higher clonality and more expanded CD8+ clones than normal scalp, suggesting antigenic drive. The treated cohort was small, with a single nonresponder, so links between baseline CD8+ expansion and response need larger studies. Shared TCR sequences between patients were less evident than in mice, which may be partly attributable to HLA diversity in the patient population. Scalp clonality and the number of expanded CD8+ clones among the top 100 scalp clones were significantly decreased by tofacitinib. Many expanded lesional clones were found to persist in scalp and blood during tofacitinib treatment, and relapse after treatment cessation may be partly explained by this persistence.

Libraries were prepared through the immunoSEQ multiplex PCR assay. To provide template for TCR sequencing, every sample had RNA extracted and reverse transcribed into cDNA. SuperScript III was used to make first-strand cDNA, primed with a 2:1 mix of oligo-dT and random hexamers. A synthetic immune receptor repertoire was used to gauge amplification bias, and whatever bias remained was removed computationally. In the source study's methods: Raw reads were preprocessed to remove errors, and CDR3 was defined according to IMGT conventions as the region from the conserved cysteine to phenylalanine. Clonality was calculated as 1 minus Shannon entropy normalized by log2 of the number of productive unique TCRs. Whether each scalp clone was CD4 or CD8 was inferred by checking scalp TCRbeta sequences against the CD4 and CD8 repertoires from sorted blood. The source is immuneACCESS, and TCRdb retained only in-frame sequences with V and J called. Part of the clones is not carried over; for the studies checked, unresolved V genes explain less than half of this, and the remainder is unexplained. V, J and clone size were drawn from that table, and D and trimming were deduced from the DNA. Across this sample there are about 180,000 clones, with about 53% seen only once. The top ten hold approximately 10% of the sample.

According to the study, the label for this sample's time point signals: less than 25 weeks on oral tofacitinib. Taken with the paper, the label for treatment or condition translates to: oral pan-JAK inhibitor, 5-10 mg twice daily. Lesional scalp punch biopsies and peripheral blood were obtained from alopecia areata patients. PBMCs were isolated by density centrifugation and stained for CD3, CD4 and CD8, after which CD4+ and CD8+ T cells were sorted on a FACSAria. The CDR3 covers 13 residues, taking in both the cysteine and the phenylalanine. Of the read, only the CDR3 DNA is kept; its 39 bases are in frame from base 1. Reading the germline V gene gives CDR1 SGHDT and CDR2 YYEEEE. V and J lose 5 bases and 6 bases, and a span of 12 bases separates them. Note on this clone: Its antigen remains unidentified. Base qualities are not recorded, but no much larger clone differs from it by a single base.

The specimen was CD8+ T cells sorted from blood, collected at week 24, from a patient treated with tofacitinib. This TCR came from a human donor with alopecia areata. The chain couples TRBV5-6 to TRBJ1-5; the D gene is not confidently resolved. In nucleotides, the sequence is TGTGCCAGCAGTTCGGGGTCTGGTCAGCCCCAGCATTTT. Translated, it gives CASSSGSGQPQHF.